Shown below are 24 T cell receptor beta chains from a single sample sequenced in a study of T cells expressing NK-cell markers. One entry per CDR3 protein, without DNA, is what TCRdb gives after re-calling the 5' RACE reads. Its clone listing holds roughly 430,000 distinct CDR3 sequences. The sequenced sample consisted of blood T cells: a sorted CD56 or NKG2C T cell subset, CD4+ or CD8+ T cells, or bulk PBMC T cells (not recorded which). The receptor set was obtained from a woman between 18 and 70 years old in good health.

This chain connects TRBV2 to TRBJ1-6; TCRdb names TRBD1, which stays unverified in the absence of DNA. CDR3 size: 15 residues. Germline V gene lookup returns CDR1 SNHLY and CDR2 FYNNEI. CDR3 sequence: CASSELGARNSPLHF.

The chain employs TRBV20-1 and TRBJ2-5. The germline CDR1 and CDR2 sequences are DFQATT and SNEGSKA (reference sequence). This CDR3 has 12 amino acids. The CDR3 loop reads CSARGVTETQYF.

The rearrangement uses TRBV5-6 and TRBJ2-1; the D call of TRBD2 rests on TCRdb alone, since no DNA is present to check it. Germline lookup yields CDR1 SGHDT and CDR2 YYEEEE. CDR3 length: 15 amino acids. The CDR3 sequence is CASSFSGLARNEQFF.

The chain links TRBV5-1 to TRBJ2-1; TCRdb names TRBD1, which stays unverified in the absence of DNA. This CDR3 spans 15 amino acids. Looked up from germline, CDR1 is SGHRS and CDR2 is YFSETQ. The CDR3 sequence: CAGSLEGASYNEQFF.

This chain joins TRBV20-1 and TRBJ2-1; TCRdb proposes TRBD2, but this gene call is untestable without DNA. The germline V gene encodes CDR1 DFQATT and CDR2 SNEGSKA (reference sequence). CDR3 length: 13 amino acids. The CDR3 sequence: CSRNGPTYNEQFF.

This chain uses TRBV20-1 with TRBJ1-5; TCRdb lists TRBD1, though no DNA is available to test this call. CDR1 is DFQATT, CDR2 SNEGSKA, per germline (reference sequence). The CDR3 runs 14 residues. CDR3 loop: CSASAQGGNQPQHF.

The V gene is TRBV12-3 or TRBV12-4, the J gene TRBJ2-7. This CDR3 contains 13 residues. The CDR3: CASSPTGPHEQYF.

The chain employs TRBV3-1 and TRBJ2-5; the D call of TRBD2 rests on TCRdb alone, since no DNA is present to check it. The CDR3 length is 15 residues. Looked up from germline, CDR1 is LGHDT and CDR2 is YNNKEL (reference sequence). The CDR3 loop is CASSRSTGGGPTQYF.

The rearrangement links TRBV21-1 to TRBJ2-5; TCRdb indicates TRBD2, and absent DNA this call remains unverified. TRBV21-1 corresponds to a pseudogene. This CDR3 contains 16 residues. CDR3 region: CASSKGSGSFEETQYF.

The V call is TRBV7-8, the J call TRBJ2-7; the D call of TRBD1 rests on TCRdb alone, since no DNA is present to check it. The CDR3 runs to 15 residues. Germline CDR1 and CDR2: SGHVS and FQNEAQ. The CDR3 is CASSSGTSATGEQYF.

This chain uses TRBV12-3 or TRBV12-4 with TRBJ2-1; TCRdb designates TRBD2, a call that cannot be tested without DNA. The CDR3 contains 15 residues. This CDR3 is CASSLQRGAYNEQFF.

This rearrangement joins TRBV10-3 to TRBJ1-4; there is no DNA to check the TCRdb D call of TRBD1. The CDR3 loop spans 15 amino acids. Germline lookup yields CDR1 ENHRY and CDR2 SYGVKD. CDR3 in amino acids: CAISDPGQGYEKLFF.

The rearrangement joins TRBV7-2 to TRBJ2-1. Per the germline V gene, CDR1 is SGHTA and CDR2 is FQGNSA. The CDR3 loop spans 11 amino acids. The CDR3 loop is CASSLADEQFF. Together with reference TRBV7-2 and TRBJ2-1, the CDR3 gives the full variable domain: GAGVSQSPSNKVTEKGKDVELRCDPISGHTALYWYRQSLGQGLEFLIYFQGNSAPDKSGLPSDRFSAERTGGSVSTLTIQRTQQEDSAVYLCASSLADEQFFGPGTRLTVL.

The chain recombines TRBV11-2 with TRBJ2-3. Germline values: CDR1 SGHAT, CDR2 FQNNGV. The CDR3 has 15 amino acids. CDR3 sequence reads: CASSLGRGSTDTQYF.

J is TRBJ1-5 and V is TRBV12-3 or TRBV12-4; absent DNA, TCRdb's TRBD1 call cannot be checked. CDR3 length: 15 residues. This CDR3 reads CASSLEGQLNQPQHF.

This chain joins TRBV7-2 and TRBJ1-1. There are 13 residues in the CDR3. Germline V gene lookup returns CDR1 SGHTA and CDR2 FQGNSA. CDR3 loop: CALSVVMNTEAFF.

The gene calls are TRBV6-1 and TRBJ2-1; the TCRdb D gene call, TRBD2, has no DNA to confirm it. The CDR3 has 17 residues. Germline V gene lookup returns CDR1 MNHNS and CDR2 SASEGT. The CDR3 here is CASRNGLAGVPGNEQFF.

The V call is TRBV20-1, the J call TRBJ2-5; TCRdb designates TRBD2, a call that cannot be tested without DNA. The CDR3 length is 14 residues. Germline CDR1 DFQATT, CDR2 SNEGSKA (reference sequence). This CDR3 reads CSALRPAGAQPQYF.

The V call is TRBV7-3, the J call TRBJ2-1; the D call of TRBD2 rests on TCRdb alone, since no DNA is present to check it. Looked up from germline, CDR1 is SGHTA and CDR2 is FQGTGA. The CDR3 is 15 amino acids. CDR3 sequence: CASSNGLAGYNEQFF.

The rearrangement links TRBV28 to TRBJ2-1. This CDR3 is 11 amino acids long. Germline-derived CDR1 and CDR2 are MDHEN and SYDVKM. CDR3: CASSWWNEQFF. Together with reference TRBV28 and TRBJ2-1, the CDR3 gives the full variable domain: DVKVTQSSRYLVKRTGEKVFLECVQDMDHENMFWYRQDPGLGLRLIYFSYDVKMKEKGDIPEGYSVSREKKERFSLILESASTNQTSMYLCASSWWNEQFFGPGTRLTVL.

The chain couples TRBV9 to TRBJ1-6. The CDR3 extends over 12 amino acids. Germline loops: CDR1 SGDLS, CDR2 YYNGEE. The CDR3 spells CASSLKNSPLHF. Combining the CDR3 with reference TRBV9 and TRBJ1-6 gives the whole variable domain DSGVTQTPKHLITATGQRVTLRCSPRSGDLSVYWYQQSLDQGLQFLIQYYNGEERAKGNILERFSAQQFPDLHSELNLSSLELGDSALYFCASSLKNSPLHFGNGTRLTVT.

This rearrangement joins TRBV7-9 to TRBJ2-7. Germline V gene sequence: CDR1 SEHNR, CDR2 FQNEAQ (reference sequence). This CDR3 is built from 15 residues. This CDR3 reads CASSGEMTASYEQYF.

V and J are TRBV11-2 and TRBJ2-1; TCRdb designates TRBD2, a call that cannot be tested without DNA. The germline V gene encodes CDR1 SGHAT and CDR2 FQNNGV. The CDR3 is 19 amino acids. The CDR3 is CASSCYRLAGTVRCNEQFF.

The V gene is TRBV12-3 or TRBV12-4, the J gene TRBJ2-5; TCRdb's assignment of TRBD2 cannot be checked, as there is no DNA. CDR3 length: 16 residues. This CDR3 reads CASSFWLDNYEETQYF.